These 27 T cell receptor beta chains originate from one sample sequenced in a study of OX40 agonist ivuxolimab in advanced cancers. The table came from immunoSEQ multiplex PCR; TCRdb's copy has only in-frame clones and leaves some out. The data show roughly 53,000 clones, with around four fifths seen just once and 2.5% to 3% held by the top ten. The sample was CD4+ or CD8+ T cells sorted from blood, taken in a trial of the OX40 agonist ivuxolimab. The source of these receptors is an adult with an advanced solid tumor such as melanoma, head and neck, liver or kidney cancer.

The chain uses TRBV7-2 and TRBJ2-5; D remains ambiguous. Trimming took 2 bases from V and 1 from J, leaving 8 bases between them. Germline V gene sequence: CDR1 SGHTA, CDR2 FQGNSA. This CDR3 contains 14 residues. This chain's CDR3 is CASSLLVGQETQYF. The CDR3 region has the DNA TGTGCCAGCAGCTTACTGGTGGGCCAAGAGACCCAGTACTTC.

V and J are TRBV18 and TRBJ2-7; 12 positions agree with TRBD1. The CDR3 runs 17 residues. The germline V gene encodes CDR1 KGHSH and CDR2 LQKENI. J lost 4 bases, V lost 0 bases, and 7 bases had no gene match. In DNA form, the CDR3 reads TGTGCCAGCTCACCACCGGCAGGGACAGGGGGCCTATACGAGCAGTACTTC. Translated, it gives CASSPPAGTGGLYEQYF.

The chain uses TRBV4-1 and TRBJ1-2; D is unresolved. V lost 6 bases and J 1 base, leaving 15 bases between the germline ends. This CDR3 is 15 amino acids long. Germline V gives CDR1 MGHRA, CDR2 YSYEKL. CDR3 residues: CASRLYMASNYGYTF. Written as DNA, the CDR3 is TGCGCCAGCAGGCTTTACATGGCCAGTAACTATGGCTACACCTTC.

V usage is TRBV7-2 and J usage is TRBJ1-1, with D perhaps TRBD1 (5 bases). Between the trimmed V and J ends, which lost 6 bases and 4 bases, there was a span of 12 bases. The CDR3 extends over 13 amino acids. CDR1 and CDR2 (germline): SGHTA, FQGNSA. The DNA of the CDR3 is TGTGCCAGCAGACTTCTGGGGGGCACTGAAGCTTTCTTT. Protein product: CASRLLGGTEAFF.

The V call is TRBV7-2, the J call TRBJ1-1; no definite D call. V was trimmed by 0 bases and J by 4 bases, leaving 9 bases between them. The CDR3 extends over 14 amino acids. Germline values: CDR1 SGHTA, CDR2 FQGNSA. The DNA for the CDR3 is TGTGCCAGCAGCTTAGCTGGCCGGTCCACTGAAGCTTTCTTT. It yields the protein CASSLAGRSTEAFF.

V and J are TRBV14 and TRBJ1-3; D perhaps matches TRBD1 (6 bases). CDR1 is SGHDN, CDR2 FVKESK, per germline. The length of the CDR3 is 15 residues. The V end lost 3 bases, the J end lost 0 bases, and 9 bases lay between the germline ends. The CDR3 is CASSHLQGSGNTIYF. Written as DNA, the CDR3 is TGTGCCAGCAGCCACTTACAGGGCTCTGGAAACACCATATATTTT.

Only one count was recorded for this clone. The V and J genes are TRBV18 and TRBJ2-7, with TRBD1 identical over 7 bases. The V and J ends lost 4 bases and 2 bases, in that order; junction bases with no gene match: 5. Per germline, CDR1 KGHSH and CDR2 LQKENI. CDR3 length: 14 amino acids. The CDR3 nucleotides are TGTGCCAGCTCACTGGGGACAGCTACCTACGAGCAGTACTTC. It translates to CASSLGTATYEQYF.

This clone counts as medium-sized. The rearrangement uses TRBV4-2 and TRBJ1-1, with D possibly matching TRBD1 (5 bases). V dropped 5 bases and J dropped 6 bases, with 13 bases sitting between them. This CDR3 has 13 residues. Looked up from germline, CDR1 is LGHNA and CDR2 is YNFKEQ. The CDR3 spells CASSSSGTPEAFF. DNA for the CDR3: TGTGCCAGCAGCTCCTCCGGGACCCCTGAAGCTTTCTTT.

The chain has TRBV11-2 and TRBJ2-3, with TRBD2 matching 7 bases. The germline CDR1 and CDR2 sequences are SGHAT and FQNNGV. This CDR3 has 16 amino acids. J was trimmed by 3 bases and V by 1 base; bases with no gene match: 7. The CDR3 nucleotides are TGTGCCAGCAGCTTAGTGAGCGGGGCCGGGACAGATACGCAGTATTTT. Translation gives CASSLVSGAGTDTQYF. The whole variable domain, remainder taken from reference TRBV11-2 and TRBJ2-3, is EAGVAQSPRYKIIEKRQSVAFWCNPISGHATLYWYQQILGQGPKLLIQFQNNGVVDDSQLPKDRFSAERLKGVDSTLKIQPAKLEDSAVYLCASSLVSGAGTDTQYFGPGTRLTVL.

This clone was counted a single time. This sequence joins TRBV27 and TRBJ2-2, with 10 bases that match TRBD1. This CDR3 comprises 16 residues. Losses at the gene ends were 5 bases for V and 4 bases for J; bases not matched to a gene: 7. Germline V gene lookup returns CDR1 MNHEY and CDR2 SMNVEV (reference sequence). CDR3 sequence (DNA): TGTGCCAGCAGTAGACAGGGGGCGTTGAGCACCGGGGAGCTGTTTTTT. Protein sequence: CASSRQGALSTGELFF.

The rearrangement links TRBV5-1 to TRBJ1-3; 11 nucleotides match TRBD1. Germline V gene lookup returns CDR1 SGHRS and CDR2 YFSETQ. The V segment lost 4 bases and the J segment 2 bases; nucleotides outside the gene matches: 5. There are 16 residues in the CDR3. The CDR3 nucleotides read TGCGCCAGCAGCCCCCGGACAGGGGGCCCTGGAAACACCATATATTTT. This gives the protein CASSPRTGGPGNTIYF. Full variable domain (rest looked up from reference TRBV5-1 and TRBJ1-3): KAGVTQTPRYLIKTRGQQVTLSCSPISGHRSVSWYQQTPGQGLQFLFEYFSETQRNKGNFPGRFSGRQFSNSRSEMNVSTLELGDSALYLCASSPRTGGPGNTIYFGEGSWLTVV.

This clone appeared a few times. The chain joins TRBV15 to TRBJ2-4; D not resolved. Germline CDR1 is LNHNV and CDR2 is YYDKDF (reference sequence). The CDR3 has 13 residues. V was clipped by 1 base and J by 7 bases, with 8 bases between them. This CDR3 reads CATSRGERNIQYF. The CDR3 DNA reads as TGTGCCACCAGCAGAGGGGAAAGGAACATTCAGTACTTC.

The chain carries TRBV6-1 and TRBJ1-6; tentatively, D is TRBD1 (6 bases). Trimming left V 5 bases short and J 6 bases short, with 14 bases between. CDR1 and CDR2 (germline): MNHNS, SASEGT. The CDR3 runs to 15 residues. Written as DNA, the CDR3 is TGTGCCAGCAGTAACAAGGGACAAAGTAATTCACCCCTCCACTTT. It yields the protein CASSNKGQSNSPLHF.

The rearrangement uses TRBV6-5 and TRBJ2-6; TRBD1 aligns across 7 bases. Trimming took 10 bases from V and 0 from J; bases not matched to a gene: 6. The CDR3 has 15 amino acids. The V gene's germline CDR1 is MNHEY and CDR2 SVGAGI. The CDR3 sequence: CATWDRVSGANVLTF. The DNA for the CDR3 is TGTGCCACTTGGGACAGAGTCTCTGGGGCCAACGTCCTGACTTTC.

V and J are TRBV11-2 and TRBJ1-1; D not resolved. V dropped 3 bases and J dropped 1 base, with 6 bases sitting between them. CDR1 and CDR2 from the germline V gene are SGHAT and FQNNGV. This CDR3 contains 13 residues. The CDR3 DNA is TGTGCCAGCAGCTTTACCCAGAACACTGAAGCTTTCTTT. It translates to CASSFTQNTEAFF.

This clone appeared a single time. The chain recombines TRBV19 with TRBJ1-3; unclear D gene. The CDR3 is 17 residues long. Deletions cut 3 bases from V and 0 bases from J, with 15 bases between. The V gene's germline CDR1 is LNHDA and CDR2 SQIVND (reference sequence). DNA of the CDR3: TGTGCCAGTAGTATGACCAGCAGGTCCTTCTCTGGAAACACCATATATTTT. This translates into CASSMTSRSFSGNTIYF.

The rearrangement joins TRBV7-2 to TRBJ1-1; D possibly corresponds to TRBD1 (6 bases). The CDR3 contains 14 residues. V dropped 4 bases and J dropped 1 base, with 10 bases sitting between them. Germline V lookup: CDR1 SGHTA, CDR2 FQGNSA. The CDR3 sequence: CASSSRGGNTEAFF. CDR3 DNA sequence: TGTGCCAGCAGCTCGCGAGGGGGGAACACTGAAGCTTTCTTT.

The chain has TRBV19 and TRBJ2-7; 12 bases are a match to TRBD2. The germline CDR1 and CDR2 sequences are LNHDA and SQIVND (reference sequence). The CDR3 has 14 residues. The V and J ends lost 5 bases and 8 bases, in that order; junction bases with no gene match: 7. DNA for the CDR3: TGTGCCAGTAGTCCGTGGACTAGCGGGAATAAGCAGTACTTC. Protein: CASSPWTSGNKQYF.

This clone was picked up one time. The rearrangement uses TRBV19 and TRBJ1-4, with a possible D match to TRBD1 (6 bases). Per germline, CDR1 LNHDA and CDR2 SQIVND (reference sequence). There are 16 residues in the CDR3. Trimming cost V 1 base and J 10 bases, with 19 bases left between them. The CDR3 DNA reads TGTGCCAGTAGTATAGCCTCTAACAGGGTGACGGGAAAACTGTTTTTT. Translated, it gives CASSIASNRVTGKLFF.

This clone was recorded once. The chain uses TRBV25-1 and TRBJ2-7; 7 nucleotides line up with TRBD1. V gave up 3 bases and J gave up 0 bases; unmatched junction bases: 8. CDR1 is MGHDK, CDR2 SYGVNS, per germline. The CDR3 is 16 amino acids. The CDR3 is CASSDSGQALSYEQYF. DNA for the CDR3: TGTGCCAGCAGTGACTCTGGACAGGCACTCTCCTACGAGCAGTACTTC.

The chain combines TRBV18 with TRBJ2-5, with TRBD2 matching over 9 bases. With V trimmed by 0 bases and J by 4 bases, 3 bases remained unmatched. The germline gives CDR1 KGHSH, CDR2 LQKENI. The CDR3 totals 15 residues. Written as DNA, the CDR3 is TGTGCCAGCTCACCACCGCTAGCGGGGTTAGAGACCCAGTACTTC. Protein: CASSPPLAGLETQYF.

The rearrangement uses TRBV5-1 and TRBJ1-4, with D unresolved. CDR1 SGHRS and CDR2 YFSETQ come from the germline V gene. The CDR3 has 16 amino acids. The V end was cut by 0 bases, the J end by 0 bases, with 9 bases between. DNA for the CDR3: TGCGCCAGCAGCTTGGTGGCGGGCGCAACTAATGAAAAACTGTTTTTT. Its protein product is CASSLVAGATNEKLFF.

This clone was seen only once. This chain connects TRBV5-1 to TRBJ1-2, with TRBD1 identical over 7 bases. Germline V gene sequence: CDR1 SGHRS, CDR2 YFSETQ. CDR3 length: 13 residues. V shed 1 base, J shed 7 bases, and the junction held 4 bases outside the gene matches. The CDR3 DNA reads TGCGCCAGCAGCTTGACAGGGGAACTTGGCTACACCTTC. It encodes CASSLTGELGYTF.

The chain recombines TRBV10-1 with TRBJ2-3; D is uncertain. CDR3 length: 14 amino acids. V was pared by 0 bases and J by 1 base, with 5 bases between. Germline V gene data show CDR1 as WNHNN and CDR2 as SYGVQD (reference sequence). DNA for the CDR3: TGCGCCAGCAGTGAGTCGACTGGCACAGATACGCAGTATTTT. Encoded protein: CASSESTGTDTQYF.

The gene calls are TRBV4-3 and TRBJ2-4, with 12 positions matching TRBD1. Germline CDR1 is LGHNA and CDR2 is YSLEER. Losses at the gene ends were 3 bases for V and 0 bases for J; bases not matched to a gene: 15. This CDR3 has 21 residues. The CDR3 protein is CASSHTLGGTGGRLAKNIQYF. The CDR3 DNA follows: TGCGCCAGCAGCCATACACTCGGCGGGACAGGGGGCAGATTAGCCAAAAACATTCAGTACTTC.

CDR3 sequence: CASSLDRGDQPQHF. CDR3 DNA sequence: TGTGCCAGCAGCTTGGACAGGGGAGATCAGCCCCAGCATTTT. The chain joins TRBV5-4 to TRBJ1-5, with 7 bases aligning to TRBD1. This CDR3 has 14 amino acids. V was pared by 0 bases and J by 5 bases, with 2 bases of the junction left unmatched. Per the germline V gene, CDR1 is SGHNT and CDR2 is YYREEE (reference sequence).

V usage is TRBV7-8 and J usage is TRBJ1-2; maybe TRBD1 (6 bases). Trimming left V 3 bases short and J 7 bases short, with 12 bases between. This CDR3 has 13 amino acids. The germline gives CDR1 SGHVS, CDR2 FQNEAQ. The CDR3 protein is CASSFSQGSGYTF. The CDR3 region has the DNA TGTGCCAGCAGCTTCTCCCAGGGGTCTGGCTACACCTTC. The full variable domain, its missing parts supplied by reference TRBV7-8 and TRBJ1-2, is GAGVSQSPRYKVAKRGQDVALRCDPISGHVSLFWYQQALGQGPEFLTYFQNEAQLDKSGLPSDRFFAERPEGSVSTLKIQRTQQEDSAVYLCASSFSQGSGYTFGSGTRLTVV.